This passage covers 20 T cell receptor beta chains from one sample sequenced in a study of shared clonotypes between healthy human individuals. Profiling relied on immunoSEQ multiplex PCR, and the TCRdb table lists in-frame clones only, not all of them. The sample comprises around 750,000 clones, roughly 70% of which are singletons, and about 1.8% rests with the top ten. Source material: memory CD4+ T cells sorted from blood. Specified subset: CD45RA-negative fraction. All receptors derive from a woman in her twenties or thirties in good health.

The rearrangement links TRBV9 to TRBJ1-6, with 10 nucleotides matching TRBD1. CDR1 SGDLS and CDR2 YYNGEE come from the germline V gene. This CDR3 contains 15 residues. V was clipped by 4 bases and J by 7 bases; unmatched bases: 5. DNA of the CDR3: TGTGCCAGCAGCCCGGGACAGGGGAAGAATTCACCCCTCCACTTT. It codes for CASSPGQGKNSPLHF.

This clone was seen ten or more times. Other nucleotide sequences in the sample specify the same CDR3. This chain links TRBV27 with TRBJ1-1; D is possibly TRBD1 (5 bases). The germline V gene encodes CDR1 MNHEY and CDR2 SMNVEV (reference sequence). V was cut by 2 bases and J by 5 bases, with 9 bases left in between. The CDR3 spans 13 residues. The CDR3 sequence is CASSLQGLTEAFF. DNA of the CDR3: TGTGCCAGCAGTTTACAGGGTCTAACTGAAGCTTTCTTT.

This chain links TRBV5-8 with TRBJ2-3; 8 bases fit TRBD1. Looked up from germline, CDR1 is SGHTS and CDR2 is YDEGEE. The V and J ends lost 4 bases and 3 bases, in that order; junction bases with no gene match: 7. CDR3 size: 15 residues. The CDR3 protein is CASSRRTGSTDTQYF. The CDR3 DNA reads TGTGCCAGCAGCCGACGGACAGGGTCGACAGATACGCAGTATTTT.

This sequence joins TRBV10-3 and TRBJ2-7, with D possibly being TRBD1 (6 bases). The length of the CDR3 is 12 residues. Germline CDR1 and CDR2: ENHRY and SYGVKD. V was pared by 6 bases and J by 4 bases, with 10 bases between. CDR3 nucleotides: TGTGCCATCAGGGACAGTCTATACGAGCAGTACTTC. Its translation: CAIRDSLYEQYF.

The chain carries TRBV5-1 and TRBJ2-7; maybe TRBD2 (5 bases). Trimming took 4 bases from V and 6 from J, leaving 17 bases between them. In germline, CDR1 is SGHRS, CDR2 YFSETQ. CDR3 size: 14 residues. The CDR3 spells CASSLVTGEGEQYF. CDR3 nucleotide sequence: TGCGCCAGCAGCCTGGTCACCGGGGAAGGCGAGCAGTACTTC.

V and J are TRBV29-1 and TRBJ2-5; 7 bases are a match to TRBD1. Losses at the gene ends were 4 bases for V and 5 bases for J; bases not matched to a gene: 7. The CDR3 contains 13 residues. The germline gives CDR1 SQVTM, CDR2 ANQGSEA. The CDR3 bases are TGCAGCGTTGCCCAGGGGGTCAAGGAGACCCAGTACTTC. Amino acids: CSVAQGVKETQYF.

The chain is built from TRBV11-3 and TRBJ2-7; maybe TRBD1 (5 bases). The CDR3 runs to 14 residues. Deletions cut 1 base from V and 1 base from J, with 8 bases between. From germline, CDR1 is SGHNT and CDR2 YENEEA. The CDR3 spells CASSLGDSSYEQYF. CDR3 sequence (DNA): TGTGCCAGCAGCTTAGGTGACAGTTCCTACGAGCAGTACTTC.

The rearrangement links TRBV28 to TRBJ1-5; possibly TRBD1 for D (5 bases). The CDR3 loop spans 13 amino acids. V was cut by 5 bases and J by 5 bases, with 10 bases left in between. CDR1 is MDHEN, CDR2 SYDVKM, per germline. Written as DNA, the CDR3 is TGTGCCAGCAGTGGGACTGGCGATCAGCCCCAGCATTTT. Translation gives CASSGTGDQPQHF.

The J gene is TRBJ2-3, the V gene TRBV5-1; TRBD1 matches at 9 bases. This CDR3 is built from 15 residues. From germline, CDR1 is SGHRS and CDR2 YFSETQ. V was clipped by 3 bases and J by 6 bases; unmatched bases: 8. The CDR3 loop reads CASSSQDRGGDTQYF. CDR3 in DNA: TGCGCCAGCAGCTCCCAGGACAGGGGTGGGGATACGCAGTATTTT.

This chain uses TRBV7-6 with TRBJ2-2, with 10 nucleotides matching TRBD2. The ends lost 1 base at V and 7 bases at J; junction bases unmatched: 12. CDR3 length equals 18 residues. The germline gives CDR1 SGHVS, CDR2 FNYEAQ. The CDR3 DNA reads TGTGCCAGCAGCTTAGAGGCCCAAATAGCGGGAGGCGGCGGGGAGCTGTTTTTT. This gives the protein CASSLEAQIAGGGGELFF.

The chain uses TRBV19 and TRBJ2-1; D may correspond to TRBD1 or TRBD2 (5 bases each). This CDR3 has 15 residues. Germline CDR1 LNHDA, CDR2 SQIVND (reference sequence). Trimming removed 2 bases at V and 4 bases at J, with 12 bases between. The CDR3 protein is CASSITGARYNEQFF. As DNA, the CDR3 is TGTGCCAGTAGTATAACCGGGGCGCGGTACAATGAGCAGTTCTTC.

The chain joins TRBV7-2 to TRBJ1-1; D not certain. Germline V CDR1 and CDR2: SGHTA, FQGNSA. The V and J ends lost 5 bases and 4 bases respectively, with 17 bases between them. The CDR3 is 15 residues long. The CDR3 DNA reads TGTGCCAGCAGCCCAAGACCCGCGGCGGGCACTGAAGCTTTCTTT. Translated: CASSPRPAAGTEAFF.

This sequence joins TRBV29-1 and TRBJ2-5, with 11 bases matching TRBD2. The CDR3 sequence is 13 residues long. Germline V gives CDR1 SQVTM, CDR2 ANQGSEA. V shed 8 bases and J 5 bases; nucleotides not matched to a gene: 7. The DNA of the CDR3 is TGCAGCATCCGACTAGCGGGAATGGAGACCCAGTACTTC. Translation: CSIRLAGMETQYF.

CDR3 loop: CASSESMAGPNEQFF. Written as DNA, the CDR3 is TGCGCCAGCAGTGAGTCGATGGCAGGCCCCAATGAGCAGTTCTTC. The chain carries TRBV10-1 and TRBJ2-1; no firm D call. The CDR3 spans 15 residues. Trimming took off 0 bases at V and 6 bases at J, with 12 bases between the two ends. Germline V gene sequence: CDR1 WNHNN, CDR2 SYGVQD (reference sequence).

CDR3 DNA: TGTGCCAGCAGCCAACTAGTACTCAGCTACAATGAGCAGTTCTTC. It translates to CASSQLVLSYNEQFF. This chain joins TRBV7-2 and TRBJ2-1, with D possibly matching TRBD2 (5 bases). Germline assignment: CDR1 SGHTA and CDR2 FQGNSA. V lost 5 bases and J 3 bases, leaving 14 bases between the germline ends. This CDR3 comprises 15 residues.

The sample holds one count of this clone. The J gene is TRBJ2-7, the V gene TRBV11-3, with 7 nucleotides matching TRBD1. V lost 9 bases to trimming and J lost 4 bases; unmatched junction nucleotides: 12. CDR1 is SGHNT, CDR2 YENEEA, per germline. This CDR3 comprises 14 residues. The CDR3 loop reads CARILDRENYEQYF. The CDR3 DNA reads TGTGCCAGGATTTTAGACAGGGAAAATTACGAGCAGTACTTC.

The chain employs TRBV15 and TRBJ1-4; D not certain. V was cut by 5 bases and J by 0 bases, with 7 bases left in between. CDR3 size: 14 residues. The germline V gene encodes CDR1 LNHNV and CDR2 YYDKDF (reference sequence). The CDR3 coding sequence is TGTGCCACCAGCTGGAGTACAACTAATGAAAAACTGTTTTTT. It encodes CATSWSTTNEKLFF.

CDR3: CASSTPDLKQYF. CDR3 nucleotide sequence: TGTGCCAGTAGTACCCCCGACCTAAAGCAGTACTTC. This chain joins TRBV19 and TRBJ2-7; D unresolved. CDR3 length equals 12 residues. The germline V gene has CDR1 LNHDA and CDR2 SQIVND (reference sequence). Trimming left V 4 bases short and J 8 bases short, with 12 bases between.

The chain employs TRBV27 and TRBJ2-1; TRBD2 aligns across 7 bases. Germline V lookup: CDR1 MNHEY, CDR2 SMNVEV (reference sequence). This CDR3 comprises 15 residues. Trimming cost V 7 bases and J 4 bases; bases outside gene matches: 10. The CDR3 protein is CASIHGGSLYNEQFF. DNA for the CDR3: TGTGCCAGCATCCACGGCGGGAGCCTTTACAATGAGCAGTTCTTC.

The chain recombines TRBV4-1 with TRBJ1-6; D call uncertain. Germline assignment: CDR1 MGHRA and CDR2 YSYEKL. V shed 3 bases and J shed 5 bases, with 17 bases lying between them. The CDR3 has 17 residues. The chain's CDR3 is CASSHRPHLGDNSPLHF. DNA for the CDR3: TGCGCCAGCAGCCACCGACCCCACCTTGGGGATAATTCACCCCTCCACTTT.